This T cell receptor beta chain stems from a study of shared clonotypes between healthy human individuals. Germline-derived CDR1 and CDR2 are SGHTA and FQGTGA. With 5 bases removed from V and 2 bases from J, the gap between germline ends came to 12 bases. The CDR3 is 15 residues long. The data were produced by immunoSEQ multiplex PCR, yet TCRdb's version contains in-frame clones alone and is incomplete. The sample shows some 2,000,000 clones, approximately 94% of them seen only once. The sample consisted of naive CD4+ T cells sorted from blood. Subset noted: CD45RA+ positively selected. The chain couples TRBV7-3 to TRBJ2-2; D possibly corresponds to TRBD2 (5 bases). The TCR originated in a man between 18 and 29 years old in good health. CDR3 sequence: CASSPGMDNTGELFF. Here the CDR3 DNA reads TGTGCCAGCAGCCCGGGGATGGACAACACCGGGGAGCTGTTTTTT.